This TCR beta chain was found in a study of a mutant IDH1 vaccine in newly diagnosed glioma. Time point noted: week 11, during vaccination. With topical imiquimod, each dose of the vaccine consisted of 300 ug of mutant IDH1 20-mer peptide. Every donor had a new WHO grade 3 or 4 astrocytoma that was IDH1-mutant, with loss of nuclear ATRX. Comments on this clone: Its target is not known.

Clones were sequenced by immunoSEQ multiplex PCR, and TCRdb holds only the in-frame ones, with some missing. The repertoire consists of around 130,000 clones, with just under 80% occurring once and the leading ten covering 5% to 6%. Germline loops: CDR1 MGHDK, CDR2 SYGVNS. This CDR3 has 14 residues. V was clipped by 5 bases and J by 7 bases; unmatched bases: 9. The sequencing here drew on PBMCs, taken from a glioma patient whose treatment included an IDH1 peptide vaccine. V is TRBV25-1 and J is TRBJ2-5; 8 nucleotides agree with TRBD2. The receptor was isolated from a man aged 35-49 years with glioma. CDR3 sequence (DNA): TGTGCCAGCAGTTCCCACGGGGGGGACGGGACCCAGTACTTC. Amino acids: CASSSHGGDGTQYF. Looking up the rest from reference TRBV25-1 and TRBJ2-5 gives the full variable domain: EADIYQTPRYLVIGTGKKITLECSQTMGHDKMYWYQQDPGMELHLIHYSYGVNSTEKGDLSSESTVSRIRTEHFPLTLESARPSHTSQYLCASSSHGGDGTQYFGPGTRLLVL.